This TCR beta chain was found in a study of blood T cell repertoires in COVID-19. In the study overall: The samples span acute and convalescent COVID-19 from the United States, Italy and Spain. Sources were T cells, B-cell-depleted T cells, or PBMCs; the material itself was cDNA or gDNA.

This CDR3 contains 13 residues. The V gene's germline CDR1 is LNHDA and CDR2 SQIVND (reference sequence). The V end lost 9 bases, the J end lost 6 bases, and 17 bases lay between the germline ends. The table came from immunoSEQ multiplex PCR; TCRdb's copy has only in-frame clones and leaves some out. The data contain 210,000 or so clones, around nine tenths of them singletons. Recruitment covered about 25 US areas and drew participants whose ages spanned roughly 18 to 89 years. The genes are TRBV19 and TRBJ1-2; no clear D gene. The receptor's source is a man aged 25 to 40 who had recovered from COVID-19. Sequencing was done on a sample of PBMCs or T cells enriched from blood (not recorded which). CDR3 region: CASAGGSANGYTF. CDR3 bases: TGTGCCAGCGCCGGAGGGAGCGCAAATGGCTACACCTTC.